This T cell receptor beta chain was sequenced for a study of graft-versus-host responses after intestinal transplantation. Study summary: Transplant recipients had multivisceral, liver-intestinal, or isolated intestinal grafts. Recipients across the board were started on anti-thymocyte globulin induction, then kept on tacrolimus and steroids for about 3 years.

Regarding the study as a whole: Recipient marrow harbored GvH clones, some of which surfaced first in ileum or blood. Where graft-donor T cell macrochimerism was present, patients had high graft-versus-host to host-versus-graft clonal ratios in allografts.

On this clone: Its target is not known.

Clones were read by immunoSEQ multiplex PCR, and TCRdb kept only the in-frame ones, dropping some. There are 90,000 to 130,000 clones in the sample; about 92% occur only once, and roughly 0.24% lies in the top ten. Germline CDR1 is SGHRS and CDR2 is YFSETQ. V lost 2 bases and J lost 4; bases outside the gene matches: 6. The CDR3 has 14 residues. The chain employs TRBV5-1 and TRBJ2-7; 7 nucleotides align to TRBD1. The material was unstimulated CD4+ T cells sorted from spleen or lymph node cells, obtained before transplant. This receptor was taken from a human donor who was the organ donor for an intestinal transplant. The CDR3 nucleotides are TGCGCCAGCAGCTTTGACAGGGAACCATACGAGCAGTACTTC. Its translation: CASSFDREPYEQYF.